Included here is one T cell receptor (beta chain) sequence, with context. At least ten counts were recorded for this clonotype. The clone's antigen remains unknown. There are no base qualities to consult, and no much larger clone falls within one base. For repertoire sequencing, the TCR beta CDR3 regions were amplified from RNA transcripts. A first-round RT-PCR used HTBI primers with the Qiagen OneStep RT-PCR kit, followed by a second-round multiplex PCR, size selection and purification. Libraries were sequenced on an Illumina HiSeq2000 using paired-end 100 bp reads. Per the authors' processing: SOAPnuke was used to process the reads, throwing out any read that had adapters, had uncalled bases, had a mean Phred below 15, or lacked an exact constant-primer or identifier match. COPE v1.2.5 was used to merge the high-quality paired reads. Each unique nucleotide sequence was defined as a clonotype, and clonotypes were aligned to IMGT TRB V, D and J references with MiTCR v1.1. The analysis was limited to V-J combinations with a frequency above 0.0001, which together covered 99% to 99.2% of the repertoires. For each V-J combination, a TCR clonal expansion and chaos score was defined as F50 clonal expansion divided by the chaos observed in the TCRdist matrix. Features were reduced by Welch's t-statistics and random forest to approximately 13 V-J combinations, which fed a naive Bayes classifier. The similarity between thyroid and blood repertoires was quantified using the Morisita-Horn index. TCRdb handled the public reads itself, with Q25 trimming in fastp and clone calling in MiXCR, and kept productive beta chains. Here each entry gathers all rows of one CDR3 protein and keeps the most common genes and DNA. TCRdb's processing, not the authors', yielded these V and J calls. This sample gives about 400,000 distinct CDR3 sequences in total; 21% of them show up just once. 2.5% to 3% of the sample belongs to the ten largest clones.

These data are taken from a study of Graves' ophthalmopathy and Graves' hyperthyroidism (dated by TCRdb to 2016 to 2018). General notes on the study: Peripheral blood was collected at initial diagnosis, prior to any treatment. The approximately 90 discovery patients were divided at random into training and test sets in a 7:3 ratio. TCR beta repertoire signatures were used to distinguish Graves' ophthalmopathy from Graves' hyperthyroidism and to predict progression to ophthalmopathy. A discovery set of 90 to 100 patients (43 ophthalmopathy, 55 to 65 stable hyperthyroidism) was enrolled to explore V-J signatures distinguishing ophthalmopathy from hyperthyroidism. In total, approximately 140 blood samples were TCR-sequenced: approximately 42 ophthalmopathy, 80 or so hyperthyroidism and some 17 hyperthyroidism-to-ophthalmopathy patients. An independent validation cohort comprised 18 hyperthyroidism patients and over 15 patients who later progressed from hyperthyroidism to ophthalmopathy. T-cell repertoires of thyroid tissue and blood were compared in several hyperthyroidism patients. Once sampling was done, hyperthyroidism patients were given methimazole at a starting dose of 30 mg daily, while ophthalmopathy patients were given high-dose intravenous methylprednisolone. What the study reported, not specific to this receptor: In validation, the model predicted ophthalmopathy progression with roughly 68% sensitivity and around 72% specificity; some 13 predicted patients were CT-confirmed with GO in a median of around 6 months. No statistical method was used to set the sample size in advance, and the investigators knew which group each participant was assigned to. Ophthalmopathy was separated from stable hyperthyroidism by the 13-signature model with roughly 88% sensitivity and just under 84% specificity in cross-validation and with 80%/75% in the test set. Most of the expanded thyroid clonotypes with a frequency above 0.001 were also detected in blood, and it was suggested that the thyroid immune response may be reflected by blood repertoires.

Hyperthyroidism was defined as stable when no progression to ophthalmopathy occurred within 18 months of follow-up. The hyperthyroidism patients were 18 to 65 years old and newly diagnosed, with a disease duration of less than 2 months. Patients were excluded if they had other autoimmune diseases, uncontrolled infections, pregnancy or lactation. Clinical symptoms, serum thyroxine, TRAb, thyroid ultrasound and orbital computed tomography were used for diagnosis. Using Ficoll-Paque density gradient centrifugation, PBMCs were isolated from 10 ml of fresh peripheral blood. Trizol reagent was used to extract the total RNA, and its quality was then checked on an Agilent 2100 Bioanalyzer. V is cut by 0 bases and J by 2 bases, and the space between the germline ends is 8 bases. The germline V gene supplies CDR1 SGDLS and CDR2 YYNGEE. The CDR3 sequence holds 14 residues, the cysteine and phenylalanine included. Only the CDR3 part of the read is kept: 42 bases, read in frame from the first base.

Sequencing used peripheral blood. This chain is built from TRBV9 and TRBJ2-5; the D segment cannot be called with confidence. This receptor was obtained from a woman under 30 with stable Graves' hyperthyroidism. Donor details come from another sample of the same person, matched by shared clones. The base sequence is TGTGCCAGCAGCGTAGCTCTAGAACAAGAGACCCAGTACTTC. Translated, it gives CASSVALEQETQYF.